Included here is one T cell receptor beta chain sequence, with context. Antigen unknown. The data are from a study of OX40 agonist ivuxolimab in advanced cancers. Study-level points and caveats: Partial responders at 0.1-3.0 mg/kg had among the lowest clonal expansion. Also present in some nonresponders was a low level of normalized T-cell clonal expansion.

Profiled with immunoSEQ multiplex PCR; TCRdb holds only in-frame clones, not every one. In the table there are several thousand clones, 65% to 80% of which are singletons. V gave up 5 bases and J gave up 5 bases; unmatched junction bases: 9. Germline V gene data show CDR1 as SNHLY and CDR2 as FYNNEI. The CDR3 sequence is 15 residues long. Sequenced here: CD4+ or CD8+ T cells sorted from blood, sampled in a trial of the OX40 agonist ivuxolimab. The sequence came from an adult with an advanced solid tumor such as melanoma, head and neck, liver or kidney cancer. This chain links TRBV2 with TRBJ2-5; 9 bases map to TRBD1. The CDR3 here is CASSPTGGSGETQYF. Written as DNA, the CDR3 is TGTGCCAGCAGTCCGACAGGGGGAAGTGGTGAGACCCAGTACTTC.